This entry lists 5 T cell receptor beta chains sequenced from one sample in a study of metastatic and nonmetastatic thyroid tumors. TCRdb re-analyzed the PCR reads using MiXCR. Of tens of thousands of clones detected, about 15% appear once; the ten largest clones hold around 14%. None of the patients had undergone any treatment ahead of thyroid surgery. The material sequenced was blood. These receptors came from a male donor with papillary thyroid cancer or a benign thyroid nodule (not recorded which). Some clones in this sample may be carry-over from other donors' samples.

To note about this clone: A read error is likely, as this CDR3 ends without the conserved phenylalanine or tryptophan. It is unclear where the CDR3 begins or ends on the DNA, so no DNA is shown, and the CDR3 is as TCRdb lists it. The chain recombines TRBV24-1 with TRBJ2-1. Germline values: CDR1 KGHDR, CDR2 SFDVKD. With termini counted, the CDR3 has 15 amino acids. The CDR3: CATSLATSSYNEQSL.

This clone was counted ten times or more. The chain recombines TRBV6-1 with TRBJ2-7; D gene unclear. This CDR3 comprises 13 residues. Trimming shortened V by 7 bases and J by 5 bases, and 15 bases separated the two germline ends. Per germline, CDR1 MNHNS and CDR2 SASEGT. The CDR3 nucleotides read TGTGCCAGCACCGGGTGGTCGTTGGACGAGCAGTACTTC. It specifies CASTGWSLDEQYF.

Ten or more counts support this clone. V and J are TRBV12-3 or TRBV12-4 and TRBJ2-5; D is unresolved. CDR3 length equals 14 residues. Trimming shortened V by 6 bases and J by 3 bases, and 14 bases separated the two germline ends. CDR3 residues: CASSLQSHEETQYF. DNA for the CDR3: TGTGCCAGCAGCCTACAGAGCCATGAAGAGACCCAGTACTTC.

There are many counts of this clone. The CDR3 bases are TGTGCCAGCAGTTGGACAGGGGATGAGCAGTTCTTC. Its protein product is CASSWTGDEQFF. J is TRBJ2-1 and V is TRBV6-1, with TRBD1 matching over 9 bases. This CDR3 has 12 amino acids. CDR1 is MNHNS, CDR2 SASEGT, per germline. Trimming removed 5 bases from V and 8 bases from J; junction bases left unmatched: 1.

This clone showed up many times. V is TRBV30 and J is TRBJ1-4; maybe TRBD1 (5 bases). V was shortened by 8 bases and J by 8 bases, with 24 bases between the two germline ends. Germline V CDR1 and CDR2: GTSNPN, SVGIG (reference sequence). This CDR3 has 15 residues. As DNA, the CDR3 is TGTGCCCTGAGTGGGGGATTTCGTCTAACGGAAAAACTGTTTTTT. Encoded protein: CALSGGFRLTEKLFF. Combining the CDR3 with reference TRBV30 and TRBJ1-4 gives the whole variable domain SQTIHQWPATLVQPVGSPLSLECTVEGTSNPNLYWYRQAAGRGLQLLFYSVGIGQISSEVPQNLSASRPQDRQFILSSKKLLLSDSGFYLCALSGGFRLTEKLFFGSGTQLSVL.